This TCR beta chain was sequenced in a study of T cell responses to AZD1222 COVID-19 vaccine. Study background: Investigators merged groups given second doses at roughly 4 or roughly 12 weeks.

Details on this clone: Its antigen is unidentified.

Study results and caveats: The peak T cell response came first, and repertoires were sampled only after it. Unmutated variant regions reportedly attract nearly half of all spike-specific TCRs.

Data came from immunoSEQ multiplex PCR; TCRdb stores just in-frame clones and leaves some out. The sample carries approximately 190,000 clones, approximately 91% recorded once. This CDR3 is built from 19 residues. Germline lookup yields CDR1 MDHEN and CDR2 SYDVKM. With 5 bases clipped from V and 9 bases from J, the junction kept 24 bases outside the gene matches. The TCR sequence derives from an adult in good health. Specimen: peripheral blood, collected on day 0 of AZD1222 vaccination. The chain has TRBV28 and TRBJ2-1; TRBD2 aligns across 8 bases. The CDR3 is CASSHPQGAGVLAQFEQFF. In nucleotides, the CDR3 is TGTGCCAGCAGTCACCCCCAGGGAGCGGGAGTCTTGGCCCAGTTTGAGCAGTTCTTC.